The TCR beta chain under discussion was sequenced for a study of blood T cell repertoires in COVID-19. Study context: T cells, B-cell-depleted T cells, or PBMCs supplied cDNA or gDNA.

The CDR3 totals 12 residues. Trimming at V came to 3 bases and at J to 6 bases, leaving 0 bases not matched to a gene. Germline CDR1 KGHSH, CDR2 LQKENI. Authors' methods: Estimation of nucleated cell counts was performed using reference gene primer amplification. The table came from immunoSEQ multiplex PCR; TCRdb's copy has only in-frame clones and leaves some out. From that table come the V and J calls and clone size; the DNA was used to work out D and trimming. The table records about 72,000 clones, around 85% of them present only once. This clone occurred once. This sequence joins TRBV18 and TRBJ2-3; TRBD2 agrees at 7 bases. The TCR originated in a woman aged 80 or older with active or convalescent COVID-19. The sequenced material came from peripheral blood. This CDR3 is CASSPGGDTQYF. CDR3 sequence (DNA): TGTGCCAGCTCACCGGGAGGGGATACGCAGTATTTT.